This T cell receptor beta chain was retrieved from a study of blood T cell repertoires in COVID-19. Turning to the study itself: Samples representing acute and convalescent COVID-19 were sourced from the United States, Italy and Spain.

The CDR3 sequence is 14 residues long. Germline CDR1 MRHNA, CDR2 SNTAGT. Trimming took off 5 bases at V and 6 bases at J, with 11 bases between the two ends. Profiling relied on immunoSEQ multiplex PCR, and the TCRdb table lists in-frame clones only, not all of them. The sample holds about 110,000 clones, around nine tenths seen once. The clonotype originates from a woman younger than 45 with acute or convalescent COVID-19. The chain combines TRBV6-4 with TRBJ1-6; D gene unclear. Sequencing used peripheral blood. CDR3 DNA sequence: TGTGCCAGCAGTCGCCGCCCGGGTAATTCACCCCTCCACTTT. Its translation is CASSRRPGNSPLHF.